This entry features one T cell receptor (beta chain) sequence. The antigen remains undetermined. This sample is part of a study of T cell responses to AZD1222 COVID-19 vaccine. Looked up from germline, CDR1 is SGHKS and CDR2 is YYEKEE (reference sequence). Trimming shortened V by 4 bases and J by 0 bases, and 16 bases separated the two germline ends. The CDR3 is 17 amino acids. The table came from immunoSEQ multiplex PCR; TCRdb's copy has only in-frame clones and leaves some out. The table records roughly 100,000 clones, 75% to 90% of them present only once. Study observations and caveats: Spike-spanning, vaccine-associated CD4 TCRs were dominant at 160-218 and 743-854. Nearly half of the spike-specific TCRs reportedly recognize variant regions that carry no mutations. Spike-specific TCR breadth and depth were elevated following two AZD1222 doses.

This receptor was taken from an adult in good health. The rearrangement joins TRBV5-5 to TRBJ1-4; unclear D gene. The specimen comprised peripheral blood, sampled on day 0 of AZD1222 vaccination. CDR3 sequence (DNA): TGTGCCAGCAGCCCTGTTTCGAAGATTGCAACTAATGAAAAACTGTTTTTT. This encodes CASSPVSKIATNEKLFF. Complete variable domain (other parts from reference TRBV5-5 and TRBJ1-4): DAGVTQSPTHLIKTRGQQVTLRCSPISGHKSVSWYQQVLGQGPQFIFQYYEKEERGRGNFPDRFSARQFPNYSSELNVNALLLGDSALYLCASSPVSKIATNEKLFFGSGTQLSVL.